The next 16 T cell receptor beta chains were all read from a single sample in a study of brain T cells in children with intractable seizures. Only in-frame clones appear in the TCRdb table, and some are missing; sequencing was by immunoSEQ multiplex PCR. The sample shows about 350,000 clones, roughly 92% of them seen only once. Sample time point: blood from clinic visit 5 months post-surgery; TSC patient then seizure free. The sample was peripheral blood, taken roughly 5 months after surgery. These receptors all come from a boy younger than two with tuberous sclerosis and intractable seizures.

The CDR3 nucleotides read TGTGCCAGCAGCCAAGAGGGCAGGGAGAATGAGCAGTTCTTC. Translation: CASSQEGRENEQFF. This chain joins TRBV3-1 (or the pseudogene TRBV3-2) and TRBJ2-1; D may correspond to TRBD1 or TRBD2 (5 bases each). V lost 0 bases to trimming and J lost 7 bases, with 10 bases between them. The CDR3 covers 14 residues. Germline-derived CDR1 and CDR2 are LGHDT and YNNKEL (reference sequence).

V usage is TRBV13 and J usage is TRBJ2-1; TRBD1 might be the D (6 bases). The CDR3 extends over 16 amino acids. Per germline, CDR1 PRHDT and CDR2 FYEKMQ (reference sequence). V dropped 5 bases and J dropped 3 bases, with 17 bases sitting between them. CDR3 protein: CASSIHRVPLYNEQFF. In DNA form, the CDR3 reads TGTGCCAGCAGCATACACAGGGTCCCCCTCTACAATGAGCAGTTCTTC.

Notes on this clone: Sequence at one end of the junction differs from germline and may be a read error. Here the CDR3 DNA reads TGTGCCAGCAGCCTCGGGGGAAGGCCTGGGGGTTTC. Amino acid sequence: CASSLGGRPGGF. This chain uses TRBV5-8 with TRBJ2-6; D is possibly TRBD2 (6 bases). The germline gives CDR1 SGHTS, CDR2 YDEGEE. The CDR3 loop spans 12 amino acids.

The rearrangement uses TRBV5-4 and TRBJ1-2, with 8 bases that match TRBD1. V lost 3 bases, J lost 2 bases, and 0 bases stayed unmatched. Germline V gene lookup returns CDR1 SGHNT and CDR2 YYREEE (reference sequence). This CDR3 contains 13 residues. CDR3 bases: TGTGCCAGCAGCTGGGACAGGAACTATGGCTACACCTTC. Amino acid sequence: CASSWDRNYGYTF.

The V call is TRBV6-1, the J call TRBJ1-1; tentative D call: TRBD1 (6 bases). The V gene lost 3 bases and the J gene lost 0 bases, with 14 bases spanning the gap. CDR1 is MNHNS and CDR2 is SASEGT in the germline V gene. This CDR3 comprises 16 residues. The CDR3 reads CASSDREGHVNTEAFF. CDR3 in DNA: TGTGCCAGCAGTGACAGGGAGGGACACGTGAACACTGAAGCTTTCTTT.

For the CDR3, the DNA is TGCAGCGCCCCAGATCGGTACAATGAGCAGTTCTTC. Protein product: CSAPDRYNEQFF. The V and J genes are TRBV29-1 and TRBJ2-1; D unresolved. Looked up from germline, CDR1 is SQVTM and CDR2 is ANQGSEA. The CDR3 runs 12 residues. The V end lost 7 bases, the J end lost 4 bases, and 11 bases lay between the germline ends.

The V and J genes are TRBV3-1 (or the pseudogene TRBV3-2) and TRBJ1-5; no clear D. V was trimmed by 1 base and J by 4 bases, leaving 5 bases between them. This CDR3 region has 13 residues. CDR1 and CDR2 (germline): LGHDT, YNNKEL (reference sequence). The CDR3 here is CASSQGRNQPQHF. CDR3 sequence (DNA): TGTGCCAGCAGCCAAGGGCGAAATCAGCCCCAGCATTTT.

As concerns this clone: In the same sample, other DNA sequences code for this CDR3. The chain employs TRBV6-5 and TRBJ1-1, with D unresolved. V was cut by 0 bases and J by 0 bases, with 2 bases left in between. In germline, CDR1 is MNHEY, CDR2 SVGAGI. This CDR3 spans 13 amino acids. CDR3 sequence reads: CASSYSLNTEAFF. For the CDR3, the DNA is TGTGCCAGCAGTTACTCACTGAACACTGAAGCTTTCTTT.

The chain has TRBV19 and TRBJ1-1; 7 bases line up with TRBD1. V lost 10 bases to trimming and J lost 5 bases; unmatched junction nucleotides: 10. CDR1 LNHDA and CDR2 SQIVND come from the germline V gene (reference sequence). The CDR3 runs to 13 residues. DNA of the CDR3: TGTGCCACCCAACAGGGGTGGGGGACTGAAGCTTTCTTT. Translated: CATQQGWGTEAFF.

This rearrangement joins TRBV30 to TRBJ2-3, with a possible D match to TRBD2 (6 bases). The CDR3 is 14 residues long. Germline CDR1 reads GTSNPN; CDR2 reads SVGIG (reference sequence). Trimming took off 3 bases at V and 1 base at J, with 11 bases between the two ends. The CDR3 protein is CAWRIGGGTDTQYF. CDR3 in DNA: TGTGCCTGGAGGATAGGCGGGGGCACAGATACGCAGTATTTT.

The gene calls are TRBV24-1 and TRBJ2-3; 7 nucleotides agree with TRBD1. The trim removed 4 bases at V and 2 bases at J, leaving 14 bases unmatched. This CDR3 has 18 residues. In germline, CDR1 is KGHDR, CDR2 SFDVKD. The CDR3 sequence: CATSDTPRQGAHTDTQYF. In DNA, the CDR3 is TGTGCCACCAGTGACACACCACGACAGGGAGCGCACACAGATACGCAGTATTTT.

J is TRBJ1-1 and V is TRBV25-1; perhaps TRBD1 as D (5 bases). V lost 1 base, J lost 4 bases, and 13 bases lay in between. Germline V gene data show CDR1 as MGHDK and CDR2 as SYGVNS. This CDR3 comprises 15 residues. The CDR3 loop reads CASSESRVHGTEAFF. CDR3 in DNA: TGTGCCAGCAGTGAATCCAGGGTCCATGGCACTGAAGCTTTCTTT. The entire variable domain, with the rest obtained from reference TRBV25-1 and TRBJ1-1, is as follows: EADIYQTPRYLVIGTGKKITLECSQTMGHDKMYWYQQDPGMELHLIHYSYGVNSTEKGDLSSESTVSRIRTEHFPLTLESARPSHTSQYLCASSESRVHGTEAFFGQGTRLTVV.

The chain recombines TRBV28 with TRBJ2-1; the match to TRBD2 covers 7 bases. In germline, CDR1 is MDHEN, CDR2 SYDVKM. The junction had 14 bases not matched to a gene; V was cut back by 6 bases and J by 9 bases. The CDR3 has 15 residues. The CDR3 loop is CASSIISGADGEQFF. In DNA form, the CDR3 reads TGTGCCAGCAGCATAATCAGCGGGGCTGACGGTGAGCAGTTCTTC.

The chain links TRBV7-6 to TRBJ2-7; D is uncertain. This CDR3 has 13 residues. The germline V gene has CDR1 SGHVS and CDR2 FNYEAQ. Trimming left V 1 base short and J 5 bases short, with 9 bases between. The CDR3 coding sequence is TGTGCCAGCAGCTTAGTAGAGAAAAACGAGCAGTACTTC. The encoded protein is CASSLVEKNEQYF.

This chain joins TRBV27 and TRBJ2-7; D is tentatively TRBD1 or TRBD2 (6 bases each). The CDR3 has 16 amino acids. Germline loops: CDR1 MNHEY, CDR2 SMNVEV (reference sequence). Trimming removed 6 bases at V and 0 bases at J, with 18 bases between. The CDR3 region is CASRPLGGPRSYEQYF. The CDR3 region has the DNA TGTGCCAGCAGACCCCTTGGGGGGCCTCGCTCCTACGAGCAGTACTTC.

This chain connects TRBV19 to TRBJ1-5, with no clear D. The germline gives CDR1 LNHDA, CDR2 SQIVND (reference sequence). This CDR3 is 13 amino acids long. V lost 5 bases, J lost 3 bases, and 8 bases lay in between. The CDR3 loop reads CASSWADNQPQHF. The CDR3 nucleotides are TGTGCCAGTAGTTGGGCGGACAATCAGCCCCAGCATTTT.